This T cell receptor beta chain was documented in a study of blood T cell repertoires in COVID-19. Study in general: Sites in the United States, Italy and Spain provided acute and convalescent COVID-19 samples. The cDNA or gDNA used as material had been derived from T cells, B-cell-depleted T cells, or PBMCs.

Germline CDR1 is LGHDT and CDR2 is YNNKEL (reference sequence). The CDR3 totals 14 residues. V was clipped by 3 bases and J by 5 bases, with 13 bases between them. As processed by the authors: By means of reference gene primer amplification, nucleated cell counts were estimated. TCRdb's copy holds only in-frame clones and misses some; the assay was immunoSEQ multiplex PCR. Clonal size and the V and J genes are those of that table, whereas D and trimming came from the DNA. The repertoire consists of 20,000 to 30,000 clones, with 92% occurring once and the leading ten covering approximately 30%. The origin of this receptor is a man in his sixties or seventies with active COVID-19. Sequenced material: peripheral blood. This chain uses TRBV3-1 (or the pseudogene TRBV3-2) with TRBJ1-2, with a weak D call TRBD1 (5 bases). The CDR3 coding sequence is TGTGCCAGCAGCCACCTGGACACCGCGTATGGCTACACCTTC. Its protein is CASSHLDTAYGYTF.